One and the same sample provided the 9 T cell receptor beta chains below, sequenced in a study of blood T cell repertoires in COVID-19. Generated by immunoSEQ multiplex PCR, the TCRdb table keeps only in-frame clones and is missing some. This table holds roughly 250,000 clones, roughly four fifths found once. The specimen sequenced was peripheral blood. Every receptor here comes from an older woman with acute or convalescent COVID-19.

The V call is TRBV6-5, the J call TRBJ2-1, with D possibly being TRBD1 (6 bases). V dropped 4 bases and J dropped 4 bases, with 14 bases sitting between them. Germline V gene data show CDR1 as MNHEY and CDR2 as SVGAGI. This CDR3 contains 15 residues. The CDR3 region has the DNA TGTGCCAGCAGTTTCCTGACAGGTCCATACAATGAGCAGTTCTTC. Its translation is CASSFLTGPYNEQFF.

The V and J genes are TRBV19 and TRBJ1-3; 7 nucleotides align to TRBD1. The germline CDR1 and CDR2 sequences are LNHDA and SQIVND (reference sequence). The V gene end was trimmed by 8 bases and the J gene end by 4 bases; junction bases not matched to a gene: 2. The CDR3 extends over 12 amino acids. The chain's CDR3 is CASGTEGNTIYF. CDR3 DNA: TGTGCCAGTGGGACAGAAGGAAACACCATATATTTT.

The chain recombines TRBV6-4 with TRBJ1-1, with 8 bases lining up with TRBD1. Germline V gene lookup returns CDR1 MRHNA and CDR2 SNTAGT. Trimming removed 7 bases from V and 3 bases from J; junction bases left unmatched: 7. This CDR3 region has 14 residues. The CDR3: CASTDRGPDTEAFF. CDR3 bases: TGTGCCAGCACCGACAGGGGCCCGGACACTGAAGCTTTCTTT.

This rearrangement joins TRBV6-2 or TRBV6-3 to TRBJ1-5, with 7 nucleotides matching TRBD1. The CDR3 has 20 amino acids. The ends lost 5 bases at V and 0 bases at J; junction bases unmatched: 19. The germline CDR1 and CDR2 sequences are MNHEY and SVGEGT. The CDR3 sequence is CASSDRTGRPTVYSNQPQHF. In DNA form, the CDR3 reads TGTGCCAGCAGTGATCGGACAGGTCGACCGACTGTCTATAGCAATCAGCCCCAGCATTTT.

The chain uses TRBV6-5 and TRBJ2-2; D might be TRBD2 (5 bases). CDR3 length: 13 residues. Germline V gene sequence: CDR1 MNHEY, CDR2 SVGAGI. V lost 10 bases and J 5 bases, leaving 14 bases between the germline ends. CDR3 in amino acids: CATLYPGTGELFF. The CDR3 DNA follows: TGTGCCACCCTCTACCCGGGGACCGGGGAGCTGTTTTTT.

The chain carries TRBV6-2 or TRBV6-3 and TRBJ2-5, with 8 bases that match TRBD1. J gave up 1 base and V 6 bases, and 1 base lay outside the gene matches. Germline V CDR1 and CDR2: MNHEY, SVGEGT. The CDR3 loop spans 13 amino acids. CDR3 loop: CASSGQGQETQYF. DNA for the CDR3: TGTGCCAGCAGCGGACAGGGCCAAGAGACCCAGTACTTC.

The V call is TRBV28, the J call TRBJ2-7; possibly TRBD1 for D (6 bases). Trimming took 5 bases from V and 0 from J, leaving 11 bases between them. The CDR3 contains 14 residues. From germline, CDR1 is MDHEN and CDR2 SYDVKM. CDR3 protein: CASSHPDSSYEQYF. Here the CDR3 DNA reads TGTGCCAGCAGTCATCCGGACAGCTCCTACGAGCAGTACTTC.

Turning to this clone: Other DNA variants within this sample encode the same CDR3. This chain connects TRBV15 to TRBJ2-7; 8 bases align to TRBD1. V dropped 3 bases and J dropped 1; count of bases not matched to a gene: 2. This CDR3 region has 14 residues. The germline V gene encodes CDR1 LNHNV and CDR2 YYDKDF (reference sequence). CDR3 nucleotide sequence: TGTGCCACCAGCAGCCGGGACAGGTCCTACGAGCAGTACTTC. Its protein product is CATSSRDRSYEQYF.

The chain uses TRBV6-2 or TRBV6-3 and TRBJ2-3, with TRBD1 matching 7 bases. The CDR3 is 14 residues long. Germline trimming cut 3 bases from V and 3 bases from J; bases unmatched to any gene: 3. Germline loops: CDR1 MNHEY, CDR2 SVGEGT. The CDR3 region is CASSYRDRTDTQYF. CDR3 in DNA: TGTGCCAGCAGTTATAGGGACAGAACAGATACGCAGTATTTT.